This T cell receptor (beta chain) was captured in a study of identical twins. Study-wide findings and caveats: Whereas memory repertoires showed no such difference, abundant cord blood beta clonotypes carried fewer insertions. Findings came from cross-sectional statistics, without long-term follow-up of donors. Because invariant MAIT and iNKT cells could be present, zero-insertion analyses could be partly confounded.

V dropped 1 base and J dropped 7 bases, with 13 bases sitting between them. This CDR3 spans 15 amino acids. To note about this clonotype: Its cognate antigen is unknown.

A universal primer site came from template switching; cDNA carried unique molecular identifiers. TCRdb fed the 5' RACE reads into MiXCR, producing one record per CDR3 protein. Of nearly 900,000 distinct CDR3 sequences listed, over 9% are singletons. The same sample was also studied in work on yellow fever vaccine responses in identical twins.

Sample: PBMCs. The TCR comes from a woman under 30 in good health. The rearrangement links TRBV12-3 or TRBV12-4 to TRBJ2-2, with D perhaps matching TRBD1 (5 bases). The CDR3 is CASSLVTVGLGELFF. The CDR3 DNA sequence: TGTGCCAGCAGTTTAGTGACAGTGGGGCTCGGGGAGCTGTTTTTT.